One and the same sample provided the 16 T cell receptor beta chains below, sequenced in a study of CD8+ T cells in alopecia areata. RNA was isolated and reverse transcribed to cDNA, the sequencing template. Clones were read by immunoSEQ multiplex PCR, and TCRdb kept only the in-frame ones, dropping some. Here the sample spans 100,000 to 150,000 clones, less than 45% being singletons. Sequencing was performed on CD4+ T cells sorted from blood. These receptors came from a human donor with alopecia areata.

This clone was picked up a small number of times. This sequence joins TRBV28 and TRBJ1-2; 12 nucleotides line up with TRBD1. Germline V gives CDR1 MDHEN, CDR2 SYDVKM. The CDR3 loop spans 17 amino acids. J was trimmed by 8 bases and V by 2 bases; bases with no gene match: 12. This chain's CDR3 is CASSLALGQGALGGYTF. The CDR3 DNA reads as TGTGCCAGCAGTTTAGCCCTGGGACAGGGGGCTTTGGGGGGCTACACCTTC.

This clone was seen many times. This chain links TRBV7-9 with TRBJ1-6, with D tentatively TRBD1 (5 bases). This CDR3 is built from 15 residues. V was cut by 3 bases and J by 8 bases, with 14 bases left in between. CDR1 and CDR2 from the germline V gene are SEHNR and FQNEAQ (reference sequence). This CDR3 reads CASSLYGGVDSPLHF. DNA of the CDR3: TGTGCCAGCAGCTTGTACGGGGGAGTGGATTCACCCCTCCACTTT.

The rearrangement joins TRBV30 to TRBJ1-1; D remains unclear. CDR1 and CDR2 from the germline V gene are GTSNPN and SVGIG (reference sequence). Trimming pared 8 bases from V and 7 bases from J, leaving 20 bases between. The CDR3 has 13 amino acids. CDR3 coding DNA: TGTGCCAGCCGTCAGAGTGGGCGAGGTGAAGCTTTCTTT. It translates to CASRQSGRGEAFF. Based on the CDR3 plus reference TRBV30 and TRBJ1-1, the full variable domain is SQTIHQWPATLVQPVGSPLSLECTVEGTSNPNLYWYRQAAGRGLQLLFYSVGIGQISSEVPQNLSASRPQDRQFILSSKKLLLSDSGFYLCASRQSGRGEAFFGQGTRLTVV.

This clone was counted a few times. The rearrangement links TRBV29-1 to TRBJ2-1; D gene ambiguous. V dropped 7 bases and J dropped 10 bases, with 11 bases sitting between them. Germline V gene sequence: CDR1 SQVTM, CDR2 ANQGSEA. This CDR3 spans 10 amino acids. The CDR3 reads CSAESREQFF. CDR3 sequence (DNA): TGCAGCGCTGAGAGCAGGGAGCAGTTCTTC.

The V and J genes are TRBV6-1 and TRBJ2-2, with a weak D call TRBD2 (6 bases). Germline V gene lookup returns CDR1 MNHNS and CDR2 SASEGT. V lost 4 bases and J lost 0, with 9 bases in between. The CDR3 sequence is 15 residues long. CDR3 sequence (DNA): TGTGCCAGCAGTGTGGGGGGATCGAACACCGGGGAGCTGTTTTTT. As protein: CASSVGGSNTGELFF.

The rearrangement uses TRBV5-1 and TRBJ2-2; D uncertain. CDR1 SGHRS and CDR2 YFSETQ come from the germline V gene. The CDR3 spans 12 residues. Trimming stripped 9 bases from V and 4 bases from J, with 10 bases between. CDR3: CAILTVTGELFF. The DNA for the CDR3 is TGCGCCATCCTTACGGTCACCGGGGAGCTGTTTTTT.

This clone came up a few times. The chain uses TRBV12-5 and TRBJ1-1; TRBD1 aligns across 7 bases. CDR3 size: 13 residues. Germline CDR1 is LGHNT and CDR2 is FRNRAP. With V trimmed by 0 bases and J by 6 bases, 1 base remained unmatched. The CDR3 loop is CASGLVQGSEAFF. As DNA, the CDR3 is TGTGCTAGTGGTTTGGTACAGGGGTCTGAAGCTTTCTTT.

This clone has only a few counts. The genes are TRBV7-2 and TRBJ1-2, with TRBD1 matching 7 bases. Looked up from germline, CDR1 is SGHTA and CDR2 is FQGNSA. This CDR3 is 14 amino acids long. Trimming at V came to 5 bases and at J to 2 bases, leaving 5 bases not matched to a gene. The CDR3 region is CASSLRQGNYGYTF. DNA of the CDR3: TGTGCCAGCAGCCTCAGACAGGGAAACTATGGCTACACCTTC.

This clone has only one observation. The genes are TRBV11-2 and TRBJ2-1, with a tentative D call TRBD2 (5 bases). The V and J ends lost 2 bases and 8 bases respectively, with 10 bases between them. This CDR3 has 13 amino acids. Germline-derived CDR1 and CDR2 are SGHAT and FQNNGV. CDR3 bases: TGTGCCAGCAGCTTATGGACTCTTGATGAGCAGTTCTTC. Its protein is CASSLWTLDEQFF.

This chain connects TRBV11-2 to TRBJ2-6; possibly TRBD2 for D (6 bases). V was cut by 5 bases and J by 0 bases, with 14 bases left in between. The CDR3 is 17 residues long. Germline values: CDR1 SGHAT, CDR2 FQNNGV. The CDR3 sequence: CASSHGRGSSGANVLTF. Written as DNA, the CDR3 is TGTGCCAGCAGCCATGGACGGGGGAGCTCTGGGGCCAACGTCCTGACTTTC. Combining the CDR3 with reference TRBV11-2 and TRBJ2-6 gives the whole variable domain EAGVAQSPRYKIIEKRQSVAFWCNPISGHATLYWYQQILGQGPKLLIQFQNNGVVDDSQLPKDRFSAERLKGVDSTLKIQPAKLEDSAVYLCASSHGRGSSGANVLTFGAGSRLTVL.

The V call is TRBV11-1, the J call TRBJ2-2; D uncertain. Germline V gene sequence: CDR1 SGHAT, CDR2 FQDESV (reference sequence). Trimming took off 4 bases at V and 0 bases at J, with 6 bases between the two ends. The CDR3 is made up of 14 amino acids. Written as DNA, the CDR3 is TGTGCCAGCAGCTCCCGGGCGAACACCGGGGAGCTGTTTTTT. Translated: CASSSRANTGELFF.

The CDR3 here is CASSQPPYGQGVDYEQYF. In DNA, the CDR3 is TGCGCCAGCAGCCAACCACCCTACGGACAGGGGGTCGACTACGAGCAGTACTTC. The chain carries TRBV4-3 and TRBJ2-7, with TRBD1 matching 10 bases. V dropped 2 bases and J dropped 3; count of bases not matched to a gene: 13. The germline gives CDR1 LGHNA, CDR2 YSLEER. The CDR3 covers 18 residues.

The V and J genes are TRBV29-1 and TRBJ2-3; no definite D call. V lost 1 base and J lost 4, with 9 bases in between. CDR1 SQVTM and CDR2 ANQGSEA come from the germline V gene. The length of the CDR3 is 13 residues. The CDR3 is CSVEGWRADTQYF. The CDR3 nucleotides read TGCAGCGTTGAAGGGTGGAGAGCAGATACGCAGTATTTT.

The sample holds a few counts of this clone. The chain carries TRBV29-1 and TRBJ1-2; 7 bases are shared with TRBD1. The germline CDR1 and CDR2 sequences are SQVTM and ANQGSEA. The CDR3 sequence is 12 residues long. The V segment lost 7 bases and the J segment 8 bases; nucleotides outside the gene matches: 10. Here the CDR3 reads CSADRDRKGYTF. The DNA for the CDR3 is TGCAGCGCCGACAGGGATAGGAAGGGCTACACCTTC.

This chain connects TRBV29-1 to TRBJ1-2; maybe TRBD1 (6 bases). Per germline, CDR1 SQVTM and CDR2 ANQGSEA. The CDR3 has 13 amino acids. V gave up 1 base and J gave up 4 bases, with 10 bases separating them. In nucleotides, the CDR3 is TGCAGCGTTGAAGCCCCGACAGGCTATGGCTACACCTTC. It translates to CSVEAPTGYGYTF.

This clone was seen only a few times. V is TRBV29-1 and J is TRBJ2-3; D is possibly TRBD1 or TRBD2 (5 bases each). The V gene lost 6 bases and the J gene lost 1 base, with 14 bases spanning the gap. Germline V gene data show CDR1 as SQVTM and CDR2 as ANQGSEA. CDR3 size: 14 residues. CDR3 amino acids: CSVRRDPGTDTQYF. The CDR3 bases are TGCAGCGTCCGCCGGGACCCTGGCACAGATACGCAGTATTTT.